These T cell receptor beta chains were read from a single sample in a study of blood T cell repertoires in COVID-19. Sequencing was performed with immunoSEQ multiplex PCR; in TCRdb, only in-frame clones are kept and a portion is missing. This sample carries 120,000 to 150,000 clones, roughly four fifths of them seen once, and the ten largest clones take around 1.4%. Sequenced input: peripheral blood. All receptors come from a human donor in a cohort sampled during active COVID-19. Each CDR3 is given with its conserved first and last residue. Each record gives: D gene, clone size, J gene, V gene, CDR3 protein, CDR3 DNA. A D gene is named only where the DNA matches it firmly. Expanded clones get a size class; other rows say once, few or many, or leave the size out.

D: .
size: .
J: TRBJ2-1
V: TRBV29-1
CDR3: CSAGAGDYNEQFF
DNA: TGCAGCGCTGGGGCTGGAGACTACAATGAGCAGTTCTTC

D: TRBD1
size: .
J: TRBJ1-6
V: TRBV29-1
CDR3: CSVRDRGLGSPLHF
DNA: TGCAGCGTCCGGGACAGGGGGCTAGGTTCACCCCTCCACTTT

D: .
size: few
J: TRBJ2-7
V: TRBV9
CDR3: CASSVGLGYEQYF
DNA: TGTGCCAGCAGCGTAGGCCTCGGCTACGAGCAGTACTTC

D: .
size: few
J: TRBJ1-2
V: TRBV7-9
CDR3: CASSFAQENGYTF
DNA: TGTGCCAGCAGCTTCGCACAGGAGAATGGCTACACCTTC

D: .
size: .
J: TRBJ2-6
V: TRBV14
CDR3: CASSSSGANVLTF
DNA: TGTGCCAGCAGCTCGTCTGGGGCCAACGTCCTGACTTTC

D: TRBD2
size: .
J: TRBJ2-5
V: TRBV5-1
CDR3: CASSWTSIVKQETQYF
DNA: TGCGCCAGCAGCTGGACTAGTATCGTAAAACAAGAGACCCAGTACTTC

D: TRBD1
size: .
J: TRBJ1-5
V: TRBV15
CDR3: CATSRDPGGGQPQHF
DNA: TGTGCCACCAGCAGAGATCCAGGGGGAGGTCAGCCCCAGCATTTT

D: TRBD2
size: .
J: TRBJ2-1
V: TRBV11-2
CDR3: CASSPLLTSGGHEQFF
DNA: TGTGCCAGCAGCCCACTTTTGACTAGCGGTGGGCATGAGCAGTTCTTC

D: TRBD1
size: .
J: TRBJ2-7
V: TRBV4-1
CDR3: CASSQAYWTGSSYEQYF
DNA: TGCGCCAGCAGCCAAGCCTATTGGACAGGGAGCTCCTACGAGCAGTACTTC

D: TRBD2
size: once
J: TRBJ2-3
V: TRBV19
CDR3: CASVSGRRSDTQYF
DNA: TGTGCCAGTGTTAGCGGGAGACGCTCGGATACGCAGTATTTT

D: TRBD1
size: .
J: TRBJ2-1
V: TRBV14
CDR3: CASSLGTVPSGEQFF
DNA: TGTGCCAGCAGCCTCGGGACAGTCCCAAGTGGGGAGCAGTTCTTC

D: .
size: .
J: TRBJ2-3
V: TRBV14
CDR3: CASSQEALKMQYF
DNA: TGTGCCAGCAGCCAAGAAGCCCTTAAAATGCAGTATTTT

D: TRBD1
size: .
J: TRBJ1-6
V: TRBV4-1
CDR3: CASSPGQGVLWPLHF
DNA: TGCGCCAGCAGCCCCGGACAGGGGGTTTTGTGGCCCCTCCACTTT

D: .
size: .
J: TRBJ2-1
V: TRBV28
CDR3: CASSRWGLSSYNEQFF
DNA: TGTGCCAGCAGCCGGTGGGGCCTGTCCTCCTACAATGAGCAGTTCTTC

D: .
size: .
J: TRBJ1-1
V: TRBV25-1
CDR3: CASGPLTTVTEAFF
DNA: TGTGCCAGCGGGCCGCTTACGACAGTGACTGAAGCTTTCTTT

D: .
size: .
J: TRBJ1-1
V: TRBV5-6
CDR3: CASSGEWGVNTEAFF
DNA: TGTGCCAGCAGCGGGGAATGGGGGGTGAACACTGAAGCTTTCTTT

D: .
size: .
J: TRBJ2-3
V: TRBV7-7
CDR3: CASSLVPGTTDTQYF
DNA: TGTGCTAGCAGCTTAGTACCGGGAACCACAGATACGCAGTATTTT

D: TRBD2
size: .
J: TRBJ2-5
V: TRBV18
CDR3: CASSPGLALRETQYF
DNA: TGTGCCAGCTCCCCGGGACTAGCGTTGCGGGAGACCCAGTACTTC

D: TRBD2
size: once
J: TRBJ2-7
V: TRBV6-5
CDR3: CASSYTGLAALYEQYF
DNA: TGTGCCAGCAGTTACACGGGACTAGCGGCCCTATACGAGCAGTACTTC

D: .
size: .
J: TRBJ2-5
V: TRBV18
CDR3: CASSPQRAGEETQYF
DNA: TGTGCCAGCTCACCGCAGAGGGCCGGGGAGGAGACCCAGTACTTC

D: TRBD2
size: once
J: TRBJ2-1
V: TRBV27
CDR3: CASASGRGSSSYNEQFF
DNA: TGTGCCAGCGCTAGCGGGAGGGGATCAAGCTCCTACAATGAGCAGTTCTTC

D: TRBD1
size: .
J: TRBJ1-2
V: TRBV4-3
CDR3: CASSQLYRGQDYGYTF
DNA: TGCGCCAGCAGCCAACTTTACAGGGGGCAGGACTATGGCTACACCTTC

D: TRBD2
size: .
J: TRBJ2-2
V: TRBV7-3
CDR3: CASSLRTSGITGELFF
DNA: TGTGCCAGCAGCCTTCGGACTAGCGGGATCACCGGGGAGCTGTTTTTT

D: TRBD2
size: .
J: TRBJ2-7
V: TRBV3-1/TRBV3-2
CDR3: CASSQMGLAAYEQYF
DNA: TGTGCCAGCAGCCAAATGGGACTAGCGGCCTACGAGCAGTACTTC

D: TRBD1
size: once
J: TRBJ1-6
V: TRBV3-1/TRBV3-2
CDR3: CASSQVWDSNSPLHF
DNA: TGTGCCAGCAGCCAAGTTTGGGACAGTAATTCACCCCTCCACTTT

D: TRBD1
size: .
J: TRBJ1-3
V: TRBV19
CDR3: CASSKGQVGNTIYF
DNA: TGTGCCAGTAGTAAGGGACAGGTGGGAAACACCATATATTTT

D: .
size: once
J: TRBJ1-3
V: TRBV7-7
CDR3: CASSLSPDSSGNTIYF
DNA: TGTGCTAGCAGCTTATCCCCGGACAGCTCTGGAAACACCATATATTTT

D: .
size: .
J: TRBJ2-7
V: TRBV3-1/TRBV3-2
CDR3: CASSQDWTFDSELDEQYF
DNA: TGTGCCAGCAGCCAAGACTGGACCTTCGACAGTGAGCTGGACGAGCAGTACTTC

D: .
size: .
J: TRBJ1-3
V: TRBV6-5
CDR3: CASRSPGGSGNTIYF
DNA: TGTGCCAGCAGGAGCCCGGGGGGCTCTGGAAACACCATATATTTT

D: TRBD2
size: .
J: TRBJ2-1
V: TRBV18
CDR3: CASSPVGTSGRGEQFF
DNA: TGTGCCAGCTCACCTGTGGGGACTAGCGGGAGGGGTGAGCAGTTCTTC

D: .
size: .
J: TRBJ1-4
V: TRBV30
CDR3: CAWSVQVNEKLFF
DNA: TGTGCCTGGAGTGTACAGGTTAATGAAAAACTGTTTTTT

D: .
size: .
J: TRBJ1-2
V: TRBV25-1
CDR3: CASSEAGGGYGYTF
DNA: TGTGCCAGCAGTGAAGCAGGCGGAGGGTATGGCTACACCTTC

D: TRBD1
size: .
J: TRBJ2-5
V: TRBV28
CDR3: CASRRTGAYQETQYF
DNA: TGTGCCAGCAGACGGACAGGGGCATACCAAGAGACCCAGTACTTC

D: .
size: few
J: TRBJ1-3
V: TRBV29-1
CDR3: CSVETDSGNTIYF
DNA: TGCAGCGTTGAAACGGACAGCGGTAACACCATATATTTT

D: TRBD1
size: once
J: TRBJ1-2
V: TRBV19
CDR3: CASLRGQGNYGYTF
DNA: TGTGCCAGTCTAAGGGGACAGGGGAACTATGGCTACACCTTC

D: .
size: .
J: TRBJ2-2
V: TRBV11-3
CDR3: CASSRSRGSDGELFF
DNA: TGTGCCAGCAGTCGTAGTAGAGGGTCGGACGGGGAGCTGTTTTTT

D: .
size: .
J: TRBJ2-1
V: TRBV18
CDR3: CASSPPAAYNEQFF
DNA: TGTGCCAGCTCACCACCGGCGGCTTACAATGAGCAGTTCTTC